This TCR beta chain was found in a study of T-cell reconstitution after alpha-beta-depleted transplantation in children. Unique molecular identifiers were used to barcode this TCRbeta library. TCRdb reanalysed the PCR reads using MiXCR and keeps one entry per CDR3 protein. The sample lists just under 550,000 distinct CDR3 sequences, around 19% seen once, with approximately 3% in the top ten. This clonotype occurred a few times. The CDR3 sequence is 14 residues long. Germline V lookup: CDR1 SGHTA, CDR2 FQGTGA. The V gene lost 3 bases and the J gene lost 9 bases, with 15 bases spanning the gap. This specimen consisted of PBMCs from the stem cell graft donor, obtained from the stem cell graft. This chain connects TRBV7-3 to TRBJ2-1; weak D call: TRBD1 (7 bases). The sequence was collected from a human donor who donated a stem cell graft to a child with acute lymphoblastic leukemia. CDR3: CASSFSGGGSEQFF. CDR3 sequence (DNA): TGTGCCAGCAGCTTTTCAGGGGGAGGCAGTGAGCAGTTCTTC.